A selection of T cell receptor beta chains follows, all from one sample in a study of cytomegalovirus exposure and HLA in healthy donors. Generated by immunoSEQ multiplex PCR, the TCRdb table keeps only in-frame clones and is missing some. The sample has 99,000 or so clones, 60% to 85% seen once; the top ten hold 1% to 1.5%. What was sequenced was PBMCs. The origin of the receptors is a man aged 40-55 years in good health and CMV-seronegative. Each CDR3 is given with its conserved first and last residue. A D gene is named only where the DNA matches it firmly. Only some rows state a clone size, as once, few, many or a class for expanded clones.

clone size,J gene,V gene,D gene,CDR3 DNA,CDR3 protein
-,TRBJ1-2,TRBV5-4,TRBD1,TGTGCCAGCAGCCGGTCGCAGGGGGCGAGCTATGGCTACACCTTC,CASSRSQGASYGYTF
-,TRBJ2-2,TRBV9,TRBD2,TGTGCCAGCAGCACGAGGGGACTAGCGGGATTCACCGGGGAGCTGTTTTTT,CASSTRGLAGFTGELFF
-,TRBJ1-5,TRBV19,-,TGTGCCAGTAGTATATCGCGTCAGCCCCAGCATTTT,CASSISRQPQHF
once,TRBJ2-7,TRBV6-5,-,TGTGCCAGCAGTTCGTCACAGGGCTACGAGCAGTACTTC,CASSSSQGYEQYF
-,TRBJ1-3,TRBV27,-,TGTGCCAGCAGGCCTACAGGGACCGACACCATATATTTT,CASRPTGTDTIYF
-,TRBJ2-7,TRBV28,TRBD2,TGTGCCAGCAGCCGCAGACTAGCGGGAGGCTACGAGCAGTACTTC,CASSRRLAGGYEQYF
-,TRBJ1-5,TRBV6-1,-,TGTGCCAGCAAACAAAATAGCAATCAGCCCCAGCATTTT,CASKQNSNQPQHF
-,TRBJ2-7,TRBV4-3,-,TGCGCCAGCAGCCAAGATCCCCAATACGAGCAGTACTTC,CASSQDPQYEQYF
-,TRBJ2-3,TRBV4-1,-,TGCGCCAGCAGACCACGACTAGTCTCCGGGGCAGATACGCAGTATTTT,CASRPRLVSGADTQYF
-,TRBJ2-5,TRBV5-6,-,TGTGCCAGCAGCTCGGGGACATCCCCGGGAGAGACCCAGTACTTC,CASSSGTSPGETQYF
-,TRBJ1-6,TRBV7-9,TRBD1,TGTTCCAGCAGCGCCGACAGGGCCTTTAATTCACCCCTCCACTTT,CSSSADRAFNSPLHF
once,TRBJ1-4,TRBV2,-,TGTGCCAGCAGTCCAGGACAGAGCACAACTAATGAAAAACTGTTTTTT,CASSPGQSTTNEKLFF
once,TRBJ1-2,TRBV30,-,TGTGCCTGGAGTGTACGACGGCAGGGCGGCGGCTACACTTTC,CAWSVRRQGGGYTF
-,TRBJ2-5,TRBV6-5,TRBD1,TGTGCCAGCAGGCGGACAGGGGGAGAGACCCAGTACTTC,CASRRTGGETQYF
-,TRBJ2-1,TRBV19,-,TGTGCCAGTAGTGAGACAGGATACAATGAGCAGTTCTTC,CASSETGYNEQFF
-,TRBJ2-3,TRBV4-1,-,TGCGCCAGCAGCCAAATCGGAGGGGACACAGATACGCAGTATTTT,CASSQIGGDTDTQYF
-,TRBJ2-7,TRBV2,TRBD1,TGTGCCAGCAGTATAGACAGGGGGCTCGGCGAGCAGTACTTC,CASSIDRGLGEQYF
once,TRBJ1-2,TRBV19,TRBD1,TGTGCCAGTAGACGGGACAGGGTAGACTATGGCTACACCTTC,CASRRDRVDYGYTF
few,TRBJ1-1,TRBV30,-,TGTGCCGGGACTACGGGACCCCAGGGGACTGAAGCTTTCTTT,CAGTTGPQGTEAFF
-,TRBJ2-5,TRBV6-6,TRBD1,TGTGCCAGCAAACGGACAGGGAGAGAGACCCAGTACTTC,CASKRTGRETQYF
-,TRBJ2-1,TRBV10-3,TRBD2,TGTGCCATCAGTGACCCTTCGCGGGAGGGCAGCTCCTACAATGAGCAGTTCTTC,CAISDPSREGSSYNEQFF
-,TRBJ1-2,TRBV7-6,-,TGTGCCAGCAGCTTAGAGCCAGGGGTTTATGGCTACACCTTC,CASSLEPGVYGYTF
-,TRBJ2-7,TRBV6-6,TRBD1,TGTGCCAGCACAGGGGGTCCAGCCTACGAGCAGTACTTC,CASTGGPAYEQYF
-,TRBJ2-7,TRBV9,-,TGTGCCAGCAGCGTTTTAGGCCAGGGTGCCTACGAGCAGTACTTC,CASSVLGQGAYEQYF
-,TRBJ2-5,TRBV18,TRBD2,TGTGCCAGCACGGAACCGGGACTAGCGGAAGAGACCCAGTACTTC,CASTEPGLAEETQYF
few,TRBJ1-2,TRBV7-9,-,TGTGCCAGCAGCTTACCCAGGGGAGGCTACACCTTC,CASSLPRGGYTF
-,TRBJ1-4,TRBV27,TRBD1,TGTGCCAGCAGTTCCGGGACAGGGGCTGAAAAACTGTTTTTT,CASSSGTGAEKLFF
-,TRBJ1-2,TRBV6-5,-,TGTGCCAGCAGGGCTCGGACAGCCCCTTCTGGCTACACCTTC,CASRARTAPSGYTF
-,TRBJ2-7,TRBV5-6,-,TGTGCCAGCAGCTTCAGGGGTTACCGCTCCTACGAGCAGTACTTC,CASSFRGYRSYEQYF
-,TRBJ1-5,TRBV2,TRBD1,TGTGCCAGCAGTCAGGGGGCTGGGAGCAATCAGCCCCAGCATTTT,CASSQGAGSNQPQHF
-,TRBJ1-2,TRBV9,-,TGTGCCAGCAGCGTAGAATTGGAGCGAAACGACTATGGCTACACCTTC,CASSVELERNDYGYTF
-,TRBJ2-3,TRBV4-1,TRBD2,TGCGCCAGCAGCCGGTTGCTAGCGGGAGGGCCAACAGATACGCAGTATTTT,CASSRLLAGGPTDTQYF
-,TRBJ1-4,TRBV4-3,-,TGCGCCAGCAGCCAAGATCGGGAGAACCTTGAAAAACTGTTTTTT,CASSQDRENLEKLFF
-,TRBJ2-1,TRBV5-1,TRBD1,TGCGCCAGCAGCACGGGACAGGCGATAAGGAGAAGCAATGAGCAGTTCTTC,CASSTGQAIRRSNEQFF
-,TRBJ1-1,TRBV18,-,TGTGCCAGCTCACCTCCAGGACTACTGAACACTGAAGCTTTCTTT,CASSPPGLLNTEAFF